This passage covers 32 T cell receptor beta chains from one sample sequenced in a study of CD8+CD57+ T cells in acquired aplastic anemia. Patients chosen for sequencing had CD8+CD57+ cells that had expanded, as shown by flow cytometry. Investigators profiled TCR beta VDJ and CDR3 from genomic DNA template. TCRdb redid the calling of the reads with MiXCR, one entry per CDR3 protein. The sample lists some 180,000 distinct CDR3 sequences, 63% occurring once. Sequencing was done on a sample of sorted CD4+, CD8+, or CD8+CD57+ T cells (not recorded which) from PBMCs. Every receptor here comes from a human donor with aplastic anemia.

Only one count was recorded for this clonotype. The chain has TRBV2 and TRBJ1-3; 10 bases line up with TRBD1. The V segment lost 8 bases and the J segment 6 bases; nucleotides outside the gene matches: 7. There are 14 residues in the CDR3. The germline gives CDR1 SNHLY, CDR2 FYNNEI. The CDR3 spells CASGDRGHQNTIYF. DNA of the CDR3: TGTGCCAGCGGGGACAGGGGCCACCAAAACACCATATATTTT.

This clonotype was counted between two and nine times. This chain uses TRBV7-9 with TRBJ1-2, with TRBD1 as a possible D gene (5 bases). Trimming removed 1 base from V and 8 bases from J, with 20 bases in between. From germline, CDR1 is SEHNR and CDR2 FQNEAQ (reference sequence). The CDR3 runs 16 residues. CDR3: CASSLETEGRVLGYTF. The CDR3 nucleotides are TGTGCCAGCAGCTTAGAGACTGAGGGACGCGTTTTAGGCTACACCTTC.

CDR3 in amino acids: CSVAQGAGGYTF. In DNA form, the CDR3 reads TGCAGCGTCGCACAGGGGGCTGGAGGCTACACCTTC. This chain joins TRBV29-1 and TRBJ1-2; TRBD1 matches at 9 bases. Germline V CDR1 and CDR2: SQVTM, ANQGSEA. J gave up 8 bases and V 6 bases, and 7 bases lay outside the gene matches. CDR3 size: 12 residues.

The chain joins TRBV24-1 to TRBJ2-1; tentative D call: TRBD2 (6 bases). The V and J ends lost 3 bases and 15 bases respectively, with 17 bases between them. Per germline, CDR1 KGHDR and CDR2 SFDVKD. This CDR3 region has 13 residues. The CDR3 reads CATSDQREPVSFF. CDR3 sequence (DNA): TGTGCCACCAGTGATCAACGGGAGCCGGTATCGTTCTTC.

This clonotype has more than one count but fewer than ten. The gene calls are TRBV2 and TRBJ2-5, with 11 bases that match TRBD2. The CDR3 sequence is 16 residues long. Trimming took 10 bases from V and 5 from J; bases not matched to a gene: 15. Germline V gene data show CDR1 as SNHLY and CDR2 as FYNNEI. CDR3 loop: CAILGASGRSGETQYF. Written as DNA, the CDR3 is TGTGCCATTCTGGGGGCTAGCGGGAGGAGTGGGGAGACCCAGTACTTC.

The rearrangement links TRBV29-1 to TRBJ1-2; D is ambiguous. The germline V gene has CDR1 SQVTM and CDR2 ANQGSEA. CDR3 length: 13 amino acids. V lost 3 bases, J lost 8 bases, and 16 bases lay in between. This CDR3 is CSVDVERSRGYTF. The DNA for the CDR3 is TGCAGCGTTGATGTCGAGAGGAGCAGAGGCTACACCTTC.

This clonotype was found a few times. The rearrangement uses TRBV2 and TRBJ2-5; D call uncertain. The V and J ends lost 7 bases and 2 bases respectively, with 17 bases between them. Germline V CDR1 and CDR2: SNHLY, FYNNEI. The CDR3 loop spans 15 amino acids. Written as DNA, the CDR3 is TGTGCCAGCACCAGTGTCCCCAGCCATCAAGAGACCCAGTACTTC. Amino acids: CASTSVPSHQETQYF.

This clonotype was detected a few times. The J gene is TRBJ2-5, the V gene TRBV4-2; D not resolved. CDR3 length equals 10 residues. The V gene lost 0 bases and the J gene lost 7 bases, with 0 bases spanning the gap. The germline V gene has CDR1 LGHNA and CDR2 YNFKEQ. The CDR3 DNA is TGTGCCAGCAGCCAAGAGACCCAGTACTTC. It codes for CASSQETQYF.

V gene TRBV2 combines with J gene TRBJ2-1; 10 bases line up with TRBD2. CDR1 is SNHLY and CDR2 is FYNNEI in the germline V gene. The CDR3 consists of 15 residues. J gave up 9 bases and V 2 bases, and 7 bases lay outside the gene matches. CDR3 residues: CASSESSGGSIEQFF. DNA for the CDR3: TGTGCCAGCAGTGAAAGTAGCGGGGGGAGTATTGAGCAGTTCTTC.

CDR3 bases: TGCGCCAGCAGCTTGGGACTAGCGGGGGGCTCGTACCAAGAGACCCAGTACTTC. Amino acid sequence: CASSLGLAGGSYQETQYF. The rearrangement links TRBV5-1 to TRBJ2-5; 13 bases match TRBD2. Per the germline V gene, CDR1 is SGHRS and CDR2 is YFSETQ. The CDR3 runs 18 residues. V shed 0 bases and J 0 bases; nucleotides not matched to a gene: 5.

This clonotype was counted a few times. The chain has TRBV20-1 and TRBJ2-7; D assignment may be TRBD1 or TRBD2 (7 bases each). V was clipped by 6 bases and J by 4 bases, with 16 bases between them. The CDR3 length is 13 residues. CDR1 DFQATT and CDR2 SNEGSKA come from the germline V gene (reference sequence). The CDR3 loop is CSAAGGGAYEQYF. CDR3 in DNA: TGCAGTGCGGCAGGGGGGGGAGCGTACGAGCAGTACTTC.

The chain has TRBV24-1 and TRBJ2-1; weak D call: TRBD1 (5 bases). Trimming took off 6 bases at V and 5 bases at J, with 7 bases between the two ends. The CDR3 sequence is 12 residues long. Germline loops: CDR1 KGHDR, CDR2 SFDVKD. The CDR3 is CATSPRDNEQFF. CDR3 DNA: TGTGCCACCAGTCCCAGGGACAATGAGCAGTTCTTC.

In this sample, this clonotype turned up once. The J gene is TRBJ1-6, the V gene TRBV9, with D possibly being TRBD1 (6 bases). The V gene's germline CDR1 is SGDLS and CDR2 YYNGEE. V dropped 0 bases and J dropped 8 bases, with 9 bases sitting between them. The CDR3 runs to 14 residues. The CDR3 reads CASSVVTGDSPLHF. In DNA, the CDR3 is TGTGCCAGCAGCGTAGTGACAGGAGATTCACCCCTCCACTTT.

The chain is built from TRBV7-6 and TRBJ2-7, with 11 bases identical to TRBD1. Germline V lookup: CDR1 SGHVS, CDR2 FNYEAQ. This CDR3 has 15 residues. V trimming: 3 bases; J trimming: 0 bases; junction bases outside the gene matches: 1. The CDR3: CASSFGTGGSYEQYF. The CDR3 DNA reads as TGTGCCAGCAGCTTTGGGACAGGGGGCTCCTACGAGCAGTACTTC.

The CDR3 DNA reads as TGTGCCAGCAGCTTAGCGGTAGGCTCAATCTACAACGAGCAGTACTTC. The encoded protein is CASSLAVGSIYNEQYF. V usage is TRBV7-2 and J usage is TRBJ2-7; D ambiguous. The CDR3 totals 16 residues. The germline V gene has CDR1 SGHTA and CDR2 FQGNSA. The ends were cut back, 0 bases at V and 5 bases at J, with 17 bases in the middle. The variable domain in full, completed from reference TRBV7-2 and TRBJ2-7, reads GAGVSQSPSNKVTEKGKDVELRCDPISGHTALYWYRQSLGQGLEFLIYFQGNSAPDKSGLPSDRFSAERTGGSVSTLTIQRTQQEDSAVYLCASSLAVGSIYNEQYFGPGTRLTVT.

The chain joins TRBV19 to TRBJ1-1; D may be TRBD1 (5 bases). The V and J ends lost 6 bases and 6 bases respectively, with 23 bases between them. The CDR3 totals 16 residues. Germline V gives CDR1 LNHDA, CDR2 SQIVND (reference sequence). CDR3 DNA: TGTGCCAGTAGCATTAAAGGTTTCTCAAGGGGTGCTGAAGCTTTCTTT. Translating gives CASSIKGFSRGAEAFF. Full variable domain (rest looked up from reference TRBV19 and TRBJ1-1): DGGITQSPKYLFRKEGQNVTLSCEQNLNHDAMYWYRQDPGQGLRLIYYSQIVNDFQKGDIAEGYSVSREKKESFPLTVTSAQKNPTAFYLCASSIKGFSRGAEAFFGQGTRLTVV.

This clonotype was seen many times. The rearrangement joins TRBV7-9 to TRBJ1-2, with D hard to call. Trimming shortened V by 8 bases and J by 6 bases, and 10 bases separated the two germline ends. CDR3 length: 11 residues. Germline-derived CDR1 and CDR2 are SEHNR and FQNEAQ (reference sequence). CDR3 sequence reads: CASFSLDGYTF. CDR3 coding DNA: TGTGCCAGCTTCAGCTTAGATGGCTACACCTTC.

The chain carries TRBV24-1 and TRBJ2-7; D gene ambiguous. Trimming stripped 9 bases from V and 2 bases from J, with 4 bases between. The length of the CDR3 is 10 residues. Germline CDR1 reads KGHDR; CDR2 reads SFDVKD. The CDR3 nucleotides are TGTGCCACCCCGGCCTACGAGCAGTACTTC. Encoded protein: CATPAYEQYF.

This clonotype was observed a handful of times. The rearrangement joins TRBV10-3 to TRBJ2-7; unclear D gene. CDR3 length equals 13 residues. Per the germline V gene, CDR1 is ENHRY and CDR2 is SYGVKD. The ends were cut back, 7 bases at V and 6 bases at J, with 16 bases in the middle. The CDR3 DNA sequence: TGTGCCATCAAAGGCATTTCGGCTGGCGAGCAGTACTTC. Protein sequence: CAIKGISAGEQYF.

This clonotype was picked up a small number of times. This chain uses TRBV19 with TRBJ2-7, with D perhaps matching TRBD1 (6 bases). V shed 4 bases and J shed 1 base, with 11 bases lying between them. CDR1 LNHDA and CDR2 SQIVND come from the germline V gene (reference sequence). The CDR3 loop spans 14 amino acids. The CDR3 DNA follows: TGTGCCAGTAGTAATGTAGGGGGTTCCTACGAGCAGTACTTC. It is translated as CASSNVGGSYEQYF.

This clonotype came up once. The V call is TRBV29-1, the J call TRBJ1-2, with D unclear. The CDR3 runs to 15 residues. CDR1 SQVTM and CDR2 ANQGSEA come from the germline V gene. V shed 2 bases and J shed 0 bases, with 13 bases lying between them. CDR3 bases: TGCAGCGTTGAATGGGTGGGCGCAGCTAACTATGGCTACACCTTC. It translates to CSVEWVGAANYGYTF.

In its sample, this clonotype was seen many times. V is TRBV2 and J is TRBJ1-5, with D perhaps TRBD1 (5 bases). CDR3 length: 16 amino acids. The V end lost 1 base, the J end lost 1 base, and 11 bases lay between the germline ends. Germline V gene lookup returns CDR1 SNHLY and CDR2 FYNNEI. CDR3 residues: CASSEVGQASNQPQHF. The CDR3 coding sequence is TGTGCCAGCAGTGAAGTGGGGCAGGCGAGCAATCAGCCCCAGCATTTT. The full variable domain, completed using reference TRBV2 and TRBJ1-5, is EPEVTQTPSHQVTQMGQEVILRCVPISNHLYFYWYRQILGQKVEFLVSFYNNEISEKSEIFDDQFSVERPDGSNFTLKIRSTKLEDSAMYFCASSEVGQASNQPQHFGDGTRLSIL.

The chain carries TRBV24-1 and TRBJ2-1; D might be TRBD2 (6 bases). The CDR3 extends over 15 amino acids. Germline CDR1 and CDR2: KGHDR and SFDVKD. V gave up 3 bases and J gave up 8 bases, with 16 bases separating them. CDR3 sequence reads: CATSDPRAPGDEQFF. The DNA of the CDR3 is TGTGCCACCAGTGATCCGAGGGCCCCGGGGGATGAGCAGTTCTTC.

The gene calls are TRBV27 and TRBJ1-5; a possible D gene is TRBD1 (5 bases). V was clipped by 1 base and J by 0 bases, with 13 bases between them. The CDR3 is made up of 17 amino acids. The V gene's germline CDR1 is MNHEY and CDR2 SMNVEV (reference sequence). CDR3 loop: CASSLYSLRDSNQPQHF. The DNA of the CDR3 is TGTGCCAGCAGTTTATATTCCCTCAGGGATAGCAATCAGCCCCAGCATTTT.

The CDR3: CASSGNRGAYNSPLHF. The CDR3 region has the DNA TGTGCCAGCAGTGGGAACAGGGGCGCCTATAATTCACCCCTCCACTTT. The gene calls are TRBV19 and TRBJ1-6; the match to TRBD1 covers 7 bases. The CDR3 spans 16 residues. Germline loops: CDR1 LNHDA, CDR2 SQIVND (reference sequence). The trim removed 9 bases at V and 2 bases at J, leaving 10 bases unmatched.

The V gene is TRBV9, the J gene TRBJ2-3; D unresolved. The CDR3 has 14 amino acids. Germline CDR1 is SGDLS and CDR2 is YYNGEE. V lost 0 bases and J 0 bases, leaving 5 bases between the germline ends. CDR3 amino acids: CASSVEASTDTQYF. CDR3 DNA sequence: TGTGCCAGCAGCGTAGAGGCTAGCACAGATACGCAGTATTTT. The complete variable domain, with remaining parts taken from reference TRBV9 and TRBJ2-3, reads DSGVTQTPKHLITATGQRVTLRCSPRSGDLSVYWYQQSLDQGLQFLIQYYNGEERAKGNILERFSAQQFPDLHSELNLSSLELGDSALYFCASSVEASTDTQYFGPGTRLTVL.

This clonotype showed up many times. The chain links TRBV19 to TRBJ2-3; D may be TRBD1 (5 bases). Trimming cost V 5 bases and J 1 base, with 10 bases left between them. Germline values: CDR1 LNHDA, CDR2 SQIVND (reference sequence). This CDR3 comprises 14 residues. Here the CDR3 reads CASSSDTRTDTQYF. In nucleotides, the CDR3 is TGTGCCAGTAGTTCGGACACCCGCACAGATACGCAGTATTTT.

This clonotype is labeled as medium-sized. This chain uses TRBV15 with TRBJ2-6, with D perhaps being TRBD1 or TRBD2 (5 bases each). CDR1 LNHNV and CDR2 YYDKDF come from the germline V gene (reference sequence). V was shortened by 1 base and J by 3 bases, with 13 bases between the two germline ends. The CDR3 sequence is 17 residues long. CDR3 region: CATSRVGAGSGANVLTF. As DNA, the CDR3 is TGTGCCACCAGCAGAGTTGGAGCAGGGAGTGGGGCCAACGTCCTGACTTTC.

This clonotype was observed a few times. The chain links TRBV29-1 to TRBJ2-5; D possibly corresponds to TRBD1 (5 bases). With 3 bases removed from V and 4 bases from J, the gap between germline ends came to 15 bases. CDR3 length: 14 amino acids. Germline V gene data show CDR1 as SQVTM and CDR2 as ANQGSEA. Written as DNA, the CDR3 is TGCAGCGTTGAGAGCTCAGGGTGGGCAGAGACCCAGTACTTC. Its protein product is CSVESSGWAETQYF.

CDR3 sequence reads: CASSEFKGSYNEQFF. The CDR3 nucleotides read TGTGCCAGCAGTGAATTTAAGGGCTCCTACAATGAGCAGTTCTTC. The chain employs TRBV25-1 and TRBJ2-1, with no clear D. The CDR3 spans 15 residues. Germline CDR1 is MGHDK and CDR2 is SYGVNS. Trimming took 1 base from V and 0 from J, leaving 7 bases between them.

The V call is TRBV5-5, the J call TRBJ1-2, with 9 bases fitting TRBD1. From germline, CDR1 is SGHKS and CDR2 YYEKEE (reference sequence). The CDR3 runs 14 residues. The trim removed 3 bases at V and 6 bases at J, leaving 6 bases unmatched. The CDR3 DNA follows: TGTGCCAGCAGCTACTATGGGACAGGGCATGGCTACACCTTC. This sequence encodes CASSYYGTGHGYTF.

In this sample, this clonotype turned up many times. The chain employs TRBV5-1 and TRBJ2-2; D is ambiguous. The germline V gene encodes CDR1 SGHRS and CDR2 YFSETQ. Trimming removed 0 bases from V and 6 bases from J, with 9 bases in between. This CDR3 has 14 amino acids. The CDR3 spells CASSLAATPGELFF. CDR3 nucleotide sequence: TGCGCCAGCAGCTTGGCCGCGACTCCCGGGGAGCTGTTTTTT.